The sequence of this T cell receptor (beta chain) was determined in a study of identical twins' blood T cells. The V end was cut by 10 bases, the J end by 4 bases, with 17 bases between. CDR3 size: 14 residues. Germline assignment: CDR1 LGHNT and CDR2 FRNRAP. Study-level points and caveats: Even for out-of-frame TCRbeta, twins reportedly shared V gene usage much more than unrelated donors. Mainly, cloneset size products determined shared clonotypes, twins included.

This clonotype has a count of ten or more. Its target is not known. MiXCR was run by TCRdb on the 5' RACE reads, yielding one entry per CDR3 protein. The sample lists 300,000 to 450,000 distinct CDR3 sequences, about 28% occurring once. Sequencing was carried out using PBMCs. The chain couples TRBV12-5 to TRBJ1-5; D is possibly TRBD1 (5 bases). This receptor was taken from a woman aged 18 to 55 in good health. The CDR3: CATQGGFGNQPQHF. DNA for the CDR3: TGTGCTACCCAGGGAGGGTTTGGGAATCAGCCCCAGCATTTT.